Listed below are T cell receptor beta chains from one sample, sequenced in a study of untreated major depressive disorder. Assay used: immunoSEQ multiplex PCR; TCRdb lists only in-frame clones, some missing. The data contain nearly 20,000 clones, about 83% of them singletons. The material sequenced was CD4+ T cells from PBMCs. The receptors here all came from a woman between 25 and 40 years old in good health. Each CDR3 is given with its conserved first and last residue. A D gene is named only where the DNA matches it firmly. Clone sizes are given selectively: once, few, many, or a class where the clone is expanded.

d_call: .
clone_size: once
v_call: TRBV5-6
j_call: TRBJ2-2
cdr3_aa: CASSPANTGELFF
cdr3_nt: TGTGCCAGCAGCCCGGCGAACACCGGGGAGCTGTTTTTT

d_call: TRBD2
clone_size: .
v_call: TRBV18
j_call: TRBJ2-5
cdr3_aa: CASSLGLAGVSETQYF
cdr3_nt: TGTGCCAGCTCACTTGGACTAGCGGGAGTCTCGGAGACCCAGTACTTC

d_call: .
clone_size: .
v_call: TRBV7-9
j_call: TRBJ2-7
cdr3_aa: CASSPEGFLSYEQYF
cdr3_nt: TGTGCCAGCAGCCCCGAAGGCTTCCTTTCCTACGAGCAGTACTTC

d_call: .
clone_size: .
v_call: TRBV14
j_call: TRBJ2-2
cdr3_aa: CASSPHGTGELFF
cdr3_nt: TGTGCCAGCAGCCCCCATGGGACCGGGGAGCTGTTTTTT

d_call: TRBD1
clone_size: .
v_call: TRBV5-4
j_call: TRBJ2-3
cdr3_aa: CASSLDRGFTDTQYF
cdr3_nt: TGTGCCAGCAGCTTGGACAGGGGATTCACAGATACGCAGTATTTT

d_call: .
clone_size: .
v_call: TRBV6-5
j_call: TRBJ1-2
cdr3_aa: CASGVAAGRGYTF
cdr3_nt: TGTGCCAGTGGGGTGGCGGCCGGGAGGGGCTACACCTTC

d_call: .
clone_size: .
v_call: TRBV6-6
j_call: TRBJ2-7
cdr3_aa: CASSFDTYEQYF
cdr3_nt: TGTGCCAGCAGTTTTGACACGTACGAGCAGTACTTC

d_call: .
clone_size: .
v_call: TRBV11-2
j_call: TRBJ2-1
cdr3_aa: CASSLDRRSSRNEQFF
cdr3_nt: TGTGCCAGCAGCTTAGATAGGAGGAGTTCGAGGAATGAGCAGTTCTTC

d_call: TRBD2
clone_size: .
v_call: TRBV5-6
j_call: TRBJ2-7
cdr3_aa: CASSFMGGTLFSYEQYF
cdr3_nt: TGTGCCAGCAGCTTCATGGGAGGGACGCTATTCTCCTACGAGCAGTACTTC

d_call: .
clone_size: .
v_call: TRBV27
j_call: TRBJ1-1
cdr3_aa: CASSFRGATEAFF
cdr3_nt: TGTGCCAGCAGTTTCCGGGGGGCCACTGAAGCTTTCTTT

d_call: TRBD2
clone_size: .
v_call: TRBV5-8
j_call: TRBJ2-2
cdr3_aa: CASSLGTSGRATGELFF
cdr3_nt: TGTGCCAGCAGCTTGGGGACTAGCGGGAGGGCCACCGGGGAGCTGTTTTTT

d_call: TRBD1
clone_size: .
v_call: TRBV2
j_call: TRBJ1-4
cdr3_aa: CATRRQGAYEKLFF
cdr3_nt: TGTGCCACCCGCCGACAGGGGGCCTATGAAAAACTGTTTTTT

d_call: TRBD1
clone_size: .
v_call: TRBV7-2
j_call: TRBJ2-7
cdr3_aa: CASSPWERQGLYF
cdr3_nt: TGTGCCAGCAGCCCCTGGGAAAGACAGGGCCTTTATTTC

d_call: .
clone_size: .
v_call: TRBV27
j_call: TRBJ1-1
cdr3_aa: CASSRLGNTEAFF
cdr3_nt: TGTGCCAGCAGCCGACTAGGGAACACTGAAGCTTTCTTT

d_call: .
clone_size: .
v_call: TRBV9
j_call: TRBJ2-1
cdr3_aa: CASSDNNEQFF
cdr3_nt: TGTGCCAGCAGCGACAACAATGAGCAGTTCTTC

d_call: .
clone_size: .
v_call: TRBV6-4
j_call: TRBJ2-7
cdr3_aa: CASSDSTVADNSYEQYF
cdr3_nt: TGTGCCAGCAGTGACTCGACGGTAGCCGACAACTCCTACGAGCAGTACTTC

d_call: TRBD2
clone_size: .
v_call: TRBV5-1
j_call: TRBJ2-1
cdr3_aa: CASCPGGLAGAYNEQFF
cdr3_nt: TGCGCCAGCTGCCCGGGGGGACTAGCGGGAGCTTACAATGAGCAGTTCTTC

d_call: .
clone_size: .
v_call: TRBV15
j_call: TRBJ2-5
cdr3_aa: CATSRGGSQETQYF
cdr3_nt: TGTGCCACCAGCAGAGGTGGCAGCCAAGAGACCCAGTACTTC

d_call: .
clone_size: .
v_call: TRBV27
j_call: TRBJ2-5
cdr3_aa: CASSLREGGRTQYF
cdr3_nt: TGTGCCAGCAGTTTACGAGAGGGGGGGCGGACCCAGTACTTC

d_call: TRBD2
clone_size: .
v_call: TRBV5-4
j_call: TRBJ2-7
cdr3_aa: CASSPMASGSYEQYF
cdr3_nt: TGTGCCAGCAGCCCGATGGCTAGCGGGAGTTACGAGCAGTACTTC

d_call: TRBD1
clone_size: once
v_call: TRBV6-5
j_call: TRBJ1-2
cdr3_aa: CASSYSSGTGSYGYTF
cdr3_nt: TGTGCCAGCAGTTACTCGAGTGGGACAGGGTCCTATGGCTACACCTTC

d_call: TRBD1
clone_size: .
v_call: TRBV7-9
j_call: TRBJ1-6
cdr3_aa: CASTTGTDYNSPLHF
cdr3_nt: TGTGCCAGCACCACGGGGACAGATTATAATTCACCCCTCCACTTT

d_call: .
clone_size: .
v_call: TRBV30
j_call: TRBJ1-2
cdr3_aa: CAWSPGTNYGYTF
cdr3_nt: TGTGCCTGGAGCCCCGGGACCAACTATGGCTACACCTTC

d_call: TRBD2
clone_size: .
v_call: TRBV9
j_call: TRBJ2-3
cdr3_aa: CASSVSGRTSVTDTQYF
cdr3_nt: TGTGCCAGCAGCGTTAGCGGTCGGACTAGCGTAACAGATACGCAGTATTTT

d_call: TRBD1
clone_size: .
v_call: TRBV29-1
j_call: TRBJ2-2
cdr3_aa: CSVLQGAGGELFF
cdr3_nt: TGCAGCGTGCTGCAGGGGGCGGGCGGGGAGCTGTTTTTT

d_call: .
clone_size: once
v_call: TRBV2
j_call: TRBJ2-5
cdr3_aa: CASSEAPTREQTQYF
cdr3_nt: TGTGCCAGCAGTGAAGCTCCTACTAGGGAACAGACCCAGTACTTC

d_call: .
clone_size: .
v_call: TRBV7-2
j_call: TRBJ1-5
cdr3_aa: CASSSGQRGNQPQHF
cdr3_nt: TGTGCCAGCAGCTCGGGACAAAGGGGCAATCAGCCCCAGCATTTT

d_call: .
clone_size: .
v_call: TRBV19
j_call: TRBJ2-6
cdr3_aa: CASSIDGRSGANVLTF
cdr3_nt: TGTGCCAGTAGTATAGATGGGAGGTCTGGGGCCAACGTCCTGACTTTC

d_call: TRBD2
clone_size: .
v_call: TRBV30
j_call: TRBJ2-7
cdr3_aa: CAWSVLAGAEVSF
cdr3_nt: TGTGCCTGGAGTGTACTAGCGGGAGCGGAGGTTAGCTTC

d_call: TRBD2
clone_size: .
v_call: TRBV5-1
j_call: TRBJ2-1
cdr3_aa: CASSLSLAGGNEQFF
cdr3_nt: TGCGCCAGCAGCTTGAGCCTAGCGGGAGGGAATGAGCAGTTCTTC

d_call: TRBD2
clone_size: .
v_call: TRBV27
j_call: TRBJ2-7
cdr3_aa: CASSFTGGPTYEQYF
cdr3_nt: TGTGCCAGCAGTTTTACGGGAGGGCCCACCTACGAGCAGTACTTC

d_call: TRBD2
clone_size: .
v_call: TRBV18
j_call: TRBJ2-2
cdr3_aa: CASSPLGLAGVGTGELFF
cdr3_nt: TGTGCCAGCTCACCGCTGGGACTAGCGGGAGTCGGGACCGGGGAGCTGTTTTTT

d_call: .
clone_size: .
v_call: TRBV7-2
j_call: TRBJ2-3
cdr3_aa: CASSLEIADTQYF
cdr3_nt: TGTGCCAGCAGCTTGGAGATTGCAGATACGCAGTATTTT

d_call: TRBD1
clone_size: .
v_call: TRBV5-1
j_call: TRBJ2-1
cdr3_aa: CASGSGGSYNEQFF
cdr3_nt: TGCGCCAGCGGGTCAGGGGGCTCCTACAATGAGCAGTTCTTC

d_call: .
clone_size: .
v_call: TRBV9
j_call: TRBJ1-3
cdr3_aa: CASSVNIFSGNTIYF
cdr3_nt: TGTGCCAGCAGCGTAAACATTTTCTCTGGAAACACCATATATTTT

d_call: .
clone_size: .
v_call: TRBV6-5
j_call: TRBJ1-1
cdr3_aa: CASSYSTLNTEAFF
cdr3_nt: TGTGCCAGCAGTTACTCGACTCTGAACACTGAAGCTTTCTTT

d_call: .
clone_size: .
v_call: TRBV5-6
j_call: TRBJ2-5
cdr3_aa: CASSLEQRGGGTQYF
cdr3_nt: TGTGCCAGCAGCTTGGAACAACGGGGTGGAGGGACCCAGTACTTC

d_call: TRBD2
clone_size: .
v_call: TRBV27
j_call: TRBJ2-3
cdr3_aa: CASRSGLAVRPSTDTQYF
cdr3_nt: TGTGCCAGCCGTTCGGGACTAGCGGTGAGACCTAGCACAGATACGCAGTATTTT

d_call: .
clone_size: .
v_call: TRBV6-1
j_call: TRBJ1-2
cdr3_aa: CASTRTVNYGYTF
cdr3_nt: TGTGCCAGCACTAGGACCGTCAACTATGGCTACACCTTC

d_call: TRBD1
clone_size: .
v_call: TRBV5-1
j_call: TRBJ1-4
cdr3_aa: CASSLRQGAFEKLFF
cdr3_nt: TGCGCCAGCAGCTTGCGGCAGGGGGCTTTTGAAAAACTGTTTTTT

d_call: TRBD2
clone_size: .
v_call: TRBV10-3
j_call: TRBJ2-3
cdr3_aa: CAISGTKERRSTDTQYF
cdr3_nt: TGTGCCATCAGCGGGACTAAGGAGCGGAGAAGCACAGATACGCAGTATTTT

d_call: TRBD1
clone_size: .
v_call: TRBV28
j_call: TRBJ2-7
cdr3_aa: CASSLGQGAVYF
cdr3_nt: TGTGCCAGCAGTCTTGGACAGGGGGCGGTGTACTTC

d_call: .
clone_size: once
v_call: TRBV11-1
j_call: TRBJ2-1
cdr3_aa: CASSLGASVYEQFF
cdr3_nt: TGTGCCAGCAGCTTAGGGGCTAGTGTCTATGAGCAGTTCTTC

d_call: TRBD1
clone_size: .
v_call: TRBV6-5
j_call: TRBJ2-7
cdr3_aa: CASSYGTGSFYEQYF
cdr3_nt: TGTGCCAGCAGTTACGGGACAGGGTCTTTCTACGAGCAGTACTTC

d_call: TRBD2
clone_size: .
v_call: TRBV5-4
j_call: TRBJ2-1
cdr3_aa: CASSFGERGRRYNEQFF
cdr3_nt: TGTGCCAGCAGCTTTGGGGAGCGCGGGAGACGTTACAATGAGCAGTTCTTC

d_call: .
clone_size: .
v_call: TRBV29-1
j_call: TRBJ2-7
cdr3_aa: CSASEPGREQYF
cdr3_nt: TGCAGCGCTTCAGAGCCAGGCCGCGAGCAGTACTTC

d_call: .
clone_size: few
v_call: TRBV11-1
j_call: TRBJ1-5
cdr3_aa: CASSFAYDSNQPQHF
cdr3_nt: TGTGCCAGCAGCTTCGCATACGATAGCAATCAGCCCCAGCATTTT